Following are 26 T cell receptor beta chains from one sample sequenced in a study of blood T cell repertoires in COVID-19. Method: immunoSEQ multiplex PCR; TCRdb's copy keeps in-frame clones and lacks some. This sample carries 170,000 or so clones, about 86% of them seen once, and the ten largest clones take roughly an eighth. Sequenced: peripheral blood. The receptors were gathered from a woman in her seventies with COVID-19, enrolled during active disease.

The CDR3 coding sequence is TGTGCCAGTGGGACAGGGTTTGGTAACTATGGCTACACCTTC. Its translation is CASGTGFGNYGYTF. The chain uses TRBV19 and TRBJ1-2; the match to TRBD1 covers 9 bases. V gave up 8 bases and J gave up 1 base; unmatched junction bases: 5. CDR1 and CDR2 (germline): LNHDA, SQIVND (reference sequence). There are 14 residues in the CDR3.

J is TRBJ2-7 and V is TRBV2; perhaps TRBD1 as D (5 bases). Germline V gene data show CDR1 as SNHLY and CDR2 as FYNNEI. Trimming took off 4 bases at V and 3 bases at J, with 13 bases between the two ends. The CDR3 is 14 amino acids. The CDR3 bases are TGTGCCAGCAGTGTCACCGGGCAGGGCTACGAGCAGTACTTC. Translated: CASSVTGQGYEQYF. Using reference TRBV2 and TRBJ2-7 for the parts outside the CDR3, the full variable domain is EPEVTQTPSHQVTQMGQEVILRCVPISNHLYFYWYRQILGQKVEFLVSFYNNEISEKSEIFDDQFSVERPDGSNFTLKIRSTKLEDSAMYFCASSVTGQGYEQYFGPGTRLTVT.

The chain joins TRBV7-3 to TRBJ2-2; TRBD1 matches at 9 bases. Trimming removed 1 base from V and 5 bases from J; junction bases left unmatched: 14. Germline V CDR1 and CDR2: SGHTA, FQGTGA. This CDR3 has 19 amino acids. CDR3 amino acids: CASSLSPGTGLIPTGELFF. As DNA, the CDR3 is TGTGCCAGCAGCTTAAGCCCCGGGACAGGGTTGATTCCGACCGGGGAGCTGTTTTTT.

This chain links TRBV6-2 or TRBV6-3 with TRBJ2-3; 9 positions match TRBD2. CDR1 is MNHEY, CDR2 SVGEGT, per germline. The CDR3 sequence is 15 residues long. V trimming: 2 bases; J trimming: 1 base; junction bases outside the gene matches: 1. CDR3: CASSYRLAGTDTQYF. CDR3 nucleotide sequence: TGTGCCAGCAGTTACCGACTAGCGGGCACAGATACGCAGTATTTT.

Only a few counts were recorded for this clone. The V gene is TRBV6-4, the J gene TRBJ1-1; D uncertain. Trimming removed 6 bases from V and 0 bases from J, with 8 bases in between. CDR3 length: 13 amino acids. CDR1 and CDR2 (germline): MRHNA, SNTAGT. The CDR3 DNA follows: TGTGCCAGCAGATCCACACTGAACACTGAAGCTTTCTTT. Translation: CASRSTLNTEAFF.

V and J are TRBV7-2 and TRBJ2-7; TRBD2 matches 13 bases. Trimming took 6 bases from V and 4 from J; bases not matched to a gene: 6. The CDR3 consists of 15 residues. Per the germline V gene, CDR1 is SGHTA and CDR2 is FQGNSA. CDR3 protein: CASRRTSGSKYEQYF. CDR3 sequence (DNA): TGTGCCAGCAGACGGACTAGCGGGAGTAAGTACGAGCAGTACTTC. Looking up the rest from reference TRBV7-2 and TRBJ2-7 gives the full variable domain: GAGVSQSPSNKVTEKGKDVELRCDPISGHTALYWYRQSLGQGLEFLIYFQGNSAPDKSGLPSDRFSAERTGGSVSTLTIQRTQQEDSAVYLCASRRTSGSKYEQYFGPGTRLTVT.

The genes are TRBV10-3 and TRBJ2-1; 11 nucleotides match TRBD2. The V and J ends lost 6 bases and 6 bases, in that order; junction bases with no gene match: 7. This CDR3 has 15 amino acids. Per germline, CDR1 ENHRY and CDR2 SYGVKD. The chain's CDR3 is CAIRLAGEVSNEQFF. In DNA, the CDR3 is TGTGCCATCAGACTAGCGGGAGAGGTTTCCAATGAGCAGTTCTTC.

This clone occurred a few times. The chain is built from TRBV21-1 and TRBJ2-7; whether TRBD1, the table's D call, matches the DNA was not checked. TRBV21-1 is flagged as a pseudogene. CDR3 size: 15 residues. The CDR3 here is CASSKEGSQGHEQYF. The DNA of the CDR3 is TGTGCCAGCAGCAAAGAGGGGTCACAGGGCCACGAGCAGTACTTC.

The CDR3 protein is CATSDLAGARTEAFF. CDR3 nucleotides: TGTGCCACCAGTGATTTAGCGGGGGCGCGCACTGAAGCTTTCTTT. The rearrangement links TRBV24-1 to TRBJ1-1; maybe TRBD1 (6 bases). CDR3 length: 15 residues. From germline, CDR1 is KGHDR and CDR2 SFDVKD. V gave up 1 base and J gave up 4 bases, with 12 bases separating them.

The chain carries TRBV6-5 and TRBJ1-4, with D perhaps TRBD1 (6 bases). V shed 3 bases and J shed 6 bases, with 14 bases lying between them. Germline CDR1 reads MNHEY; CDR2 reads SVGAGI. This CDR3 comprises 15 residues. For the CDR3, the DNA is TGTGCCAGCAGTTATTCCGGGGGGCGCGATGAAAAACTGTTTTTT. This sequence encodes CASSYSGGRDEKLFF.

This chain uses TRBV19 with TRBJ2-3; 7 nucleotides align to TRBD2. This CDR3 spans 17 amino acids. Trimming cost V 7 bases and J 2 bases; bases outside gene matches: 15. Germline CDR1 is LNHDA and CDR2 is SQIVND (reference sequence). DNA of the CDR3: TGTGCCAGTAACCCCCCGGCGGCTAGCGGTTACACAGATACGCAGTATTTT. As protein: CASNPPAASGYTDTQYF.

The genes are TRBV7-2 and TRBJ1-1; 9 bases are a match to TRBD1. This CDR3 is built from 14 residues. With 5 bases clipped from V and 5 bases from J, the junction kept 6 bases outside the gene matches. CDR1 SGHTA and CDR2 FQGNSA come from the germline V gene. CDR3 region: CASSPQGAGTEAFF. CDR3 nucleotides: TGTGCCAGCAGCCCACAGGGGGCAGGTACTGAAGCTTTCTTT.

The chain is built from TRBV2 and TRBJ1-1; D perhaps matches TRBD1 (5 bases). The ends were cut back, 7 bases at V and 0 bases at J, with 18 bases in the middle. The CDR3 is made up of 16 amino acids. CDR1 is SNHLY, CDR2 FYNNEI, per germline. This CDR3 is CASKDLGGALNTEAFF. CDR3 DNA: TGTGCCAGCAAAGACCTAGGAGGGGCTTTGAACACTGAAGCTTTCTTT.

The chain has TRBV19 and TRBJ1-1; TRBD1 agrees at 9 bases. Germline CDR1 reads LNHDA; CDR2 reads SQIVND (reference sequence). The ends lost 2 bases at V and 5 bases at J; junction bases unmatched: 6. The CDR3 sequence is 15 residues long. CDR3 sequence (DNA): TGTGCCAGTAGTATACAGGGCGGACAGGGGACTGAAGCTTTCTTT. This codes for CASSIQGGQGTEAFF.

V and J are TRBV11-2 and TRBJ2-3; D is unresolved. The length of the CDR3 is 14 residues. Germline-derived CDR1 and CDR2 are SGHAT and FQNNGV. Trimming took 3 bases from V and 6 from J, leaving 13 bases between them. CDR3 coding DNA: TGTGCCAGCAGCTTGGGTATGGAGACCGATACGCAGTATTTT. This gives the protein CASSLGMETDTQYF.

The gene calls are TRBV5-1 and TRBJ2-1, with D possibly being TRBD2 (5 bases). This CDR3 is built from 16 residues. V shed 5 bases and J shed 2 bases, with 17 bases lying between them. CDR1 and CDR2 (germline): SGHRS, YFSETQ. CDR3 in DNA: TGCGCCAGCAGTTGGATAGGTCGAGGGACCTACAATGAGCAGTTCTTC. Amino acids: CASSWIGRGTYNEQFF.

This clone was seen more than once but under ten times. This chain uses TRBV27 with TRBJ2-3; D gene unclear. From germline, CDR1 is MNHEY and CDR2 SMNVEV (reference sequence). The CDR3 is made up of 13 amino acids. V lost 5 bases to trimming and J lost 0 bases, with 6 bases between them. CDR3 residues: CASSRASTDTQYF. The CDR3 nucleotides are TGTGCCAGCAGTCGAGCTAGCACAGATACGCAGTATTTT.

This chain uses TRBV9 with TRBJ1-4, with a weak D call TRBD1 (6 bases). The CDR3 is 15 residues long. Germline lookup yields CDR1 SGDLS and CDR2 YYNGEE. Between the trimmed V and J ends, which lost 3 bases and 2 bases, there was a span of 11 bases. The CDR3 DNA follows: TGTGCCAGCAGCGATGGGGGCACGACTAATGAAAAACTGTTTTTT. Amino acid sequence: CASSDGGTTNEKLFF.

This sequence joins TRBV5-1 and TRBJ2-5, with 7 bases matching TRBD1. Unmatched junction bases numbered 12, after V lost 4 bases and J lost 6 bases. CDR3 size: 15 residues. Germline V lookup: CDR1 SGHRS, CDR2 YFSETQ. The CDR3 loop is CASSEPTGSGKTQYF. The CDR3 bases are TGCGCCAGCAGCGAACCGACAGGGTCAGGGAAGACCCAGTACTTC.

This clone was seen a single time. This chain links TRBV6-6 with TRBJ1-3; unclear D gene. CDR1 MNHNY and CDR2 SVGAGI come from the germline V gene (reference sequence). This CDR3 region has 14 residues. With 2 bases removed from V and 2 bases from J, the gap between germline ends came to 7 bases. CDR3 amino acids: CASSYREAGNTIYF. In nucleotides, the CDR3 is TGTGCCAGCAGTTACAGGGAGGCTGGAAACACCATATATTTT.

The chain has TRBV5-1 and TRBJ2-3; TRBD2 aligns across 10 bases. In germline, CDR1 is SGHRS, CDR2 YFSETQ. V dropped 5 bases and J dropped 2; count of bases not matched to a gene: 5. This CDR3 has 15 amino acids. DNA for the CDR3: TGCGCCAGCAGTCCAAGCGGGGGGGACACAGATACGCAGTATTTT. Encoded protein: CASSPSGGDTDTQYF.

This chain uses TRBV24-1 with TRBJ1-2; a weak D match, TRBD1 (5 bases). Trimming took off 2 bases at V and 5 bases at J, with 20 bases between the two ends. CDR1 and CDR2 (germline): KGHDR, SFDVKD. The CDR3 loop spans 17 amino acids. CDR3 sequence: CATSDSRTFDQGYGYTF. DNA for the CDR3: TGTGCCACCAGTGATTCACGGACATTTGACCAAGGATATGGCTACACCTTC.

The chain employs TRBV5-1 and TRBJ1-1; possibly TRBD1 for D (6 bases). This CDR3 comprises 14 residues. The germline CDR1 and CDR2 sequences are SGHRS and YFSETQ. Trimming cost V 4 bases and J 3 bases, with 13 bases left between them. CDR3 residues: CASSEQGLDTEAFF. DNA for the CDR3: TGCGCCAGCAGCGAGCAGGGGTTGGACACTGAAGCTTTCTTT.

V and J are TRBV28 and TRBJ1-2; 10 nucleotides match TRBD1. V lost 10 bases and J lost 6; bases outside the gene matches: 11. This CDR3 contains 14 residues. Germline values: CDR1 MDHEN, CDR2 SYDVKM. This CDR3 reads CATDLDRGRNGYTF. The CDR3, as DNA: TGTGCCACGGACCTCGACAGGGGGCGTAATGGCTACACCTTC.

The chain recombines TRBV4-1 with TRBJ2-7; D perhaps matches TRBD2 (5 bases). This CDR3 contains 13 residues. Germline CDR1 MGHRA, CDR2 YSYEKL. V lost 4 bases to trimming and J lost 2 bases, with 9 bases between them. The CDR3: CASSPRETYEQYF. DNA for the CDR3: TGCGCCAGCAGCCCCCGGGAAACCTACGAGCAGTACTTC.

The chain links TRBV7-2 to TRBJ1-1; 7 bases line up with TRBD1. Unmatched junction bases numbered 3, after V lost 4 bases and J lost 4 bases. The V gene's germline CDR1 is SGHTA and CDR2 FQGNSA. The CDR3 is 13 amino acids. DNA of the CDR3: TGTGCCAGCAGCTCGGGACAGCTCACTGAAGCTTTCTTT. Translation: CASSSGQLTEAFF.